The source of this T cell receptor beta chain is a study of cytotoxic CD8 clonotypes in ibrutinib-treated CLL. Study overall: Across the patients, roughly ten were relapsed/refractory, some 14 treatment-naive and roughly 17 IGHV unmutated. Samples yielded averages of approximately 260,000 productive templates and 90,000 to 95,000 productive rearrangements. Study-wide points: Baseline clonality, above age-matched healthy donor levels, tracked circulating CD8+ T-cell counts.

Cryopreserved PBMCs yielded about 2.2 micrograms of genomic DNA for TCR beta libraries. V dropped 5 bases and J dropped 4 bases, with 14 bases sitting between them. CDR3 length: 14 amino acids. The germline V gene encodes CDR1 MNHEY and CDR2 SVGAGI. Profiling relied on immunoSEQ multiplex PCR, and the TCRdb table lists in-frame clones only, not all of them. The sample has roughly 40,000 clones, approximately 74% seen once. Turning to this clone: The target antigen is unknown.

The sequenced sample was PBMCs, obtained after 12 months of ibrutinib treatment. The clonotype was recovered from a human donor with chronic lymphocytic leukemia. The chain combines TRBV6-5 with TRBJ1-2; weak D call: TRBD1 (6 bases). This chain's CDR3 is CASSNRELGYGYTF. The CDR3 bases are TGTGCCAGCAGTAACAGGGAACTGGGCTATGGCTACACCTTC.